This TCR beta chain derives from a study of beta chain features in type 1 diabetes. General study findings and limits: Unsettled here was the matter of whether HLA type influences TCRB rearrangement. At VDJ recombination sites, type 1 diabetes patients had fewer insertions and more deleted nucleotides. Significant though moderate, a shortening of TCRB CDR3s appeared in all four CD4+ subsets of Type 1 diabetes patients.

To note about this clone: Antigen specificity is unknown.

The whole isolated RNA underwent reverse transcription, so sequencing captured expressed TCRB transcripts. Sequenced by immunoSEQ multiplex PCR; TCRdb stores in-frame clones only, minus some. The table shows over 500,000 clones, with 15% to 17% occurring only once. This clonotype was sampled from a man between 18 and 35 years old in good health. What was sequenced was naive CD4+ T cells from blood.

Here the CDR3 reads CASSPPEVNTEAFF. CDR3 nucleotides: TGTGCCAGCTCACCACCCGAGGTGAACACTGAAGCTTTCTTT. The V call is TRBV18, the J call TRBJ1-1; D unclear. CDR3 length equals 14 residues. In germline, CDR1 is KGHSH, CDR2 LQKENI. The germline V and J ends were trimmed by 0 bases and 0 bases, with 5 bases remaining between them. Full variable domain (remainder filled in from reference TRBV18 and TRBJ1-1): NAGVMQNPRHLVRRRGQEARLRCSPMKGHSHVYWYRQLPEEGLKFMVYLQKENIIDESGMPKERFSAEFPKEGPSILRIQQVVRGDSAAYFCASSPPEVNTEAFFGQGTRLTVV.